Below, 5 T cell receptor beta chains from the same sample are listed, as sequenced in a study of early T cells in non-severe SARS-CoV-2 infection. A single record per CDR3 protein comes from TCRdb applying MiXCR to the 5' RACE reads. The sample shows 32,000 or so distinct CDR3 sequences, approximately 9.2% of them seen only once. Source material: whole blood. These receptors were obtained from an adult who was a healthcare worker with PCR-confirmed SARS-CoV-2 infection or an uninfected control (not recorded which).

Here the CDR3 DNA reads TGTGCCAGCAGTTTGGAAGTTATTCAGTACTTC. It translates to CASSLEVIQYF. The chain employs TRBV12-3 or TRBV12-4 and TRBJ2-4; no clear D. V was cut by 3 bases and J by 10 bases, with 7 bases left in between. There are 11 residues in the CDR3.

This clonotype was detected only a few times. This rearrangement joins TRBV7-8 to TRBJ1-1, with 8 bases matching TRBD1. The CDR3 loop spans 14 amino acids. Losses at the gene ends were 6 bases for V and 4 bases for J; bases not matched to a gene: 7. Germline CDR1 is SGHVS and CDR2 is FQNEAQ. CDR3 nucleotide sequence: TGTGCCAGCAGAGCCACAGGGGGAGGCACTGAAGCTTTCTTT. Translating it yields CASRATGGGTEAFF.

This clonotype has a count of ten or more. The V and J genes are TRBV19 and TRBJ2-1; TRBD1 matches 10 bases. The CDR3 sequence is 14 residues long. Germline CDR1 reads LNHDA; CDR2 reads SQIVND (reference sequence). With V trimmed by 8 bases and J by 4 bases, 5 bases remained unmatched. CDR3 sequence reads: CASLDRGAYNEQFF. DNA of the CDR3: TGTGCCAGTCTGGACAGGGGGGCTTACAATGAGCAGTTCTTC.

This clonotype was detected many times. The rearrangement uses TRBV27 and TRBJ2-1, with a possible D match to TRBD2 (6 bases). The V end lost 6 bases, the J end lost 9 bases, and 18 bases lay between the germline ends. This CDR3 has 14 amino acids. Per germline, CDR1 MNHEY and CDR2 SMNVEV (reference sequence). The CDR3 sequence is CASSRRDSVGEQFF. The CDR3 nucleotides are TGTGCCAGCAGCCGTCGGGACTCAGTAGGTGAGCAGTTCTTC.

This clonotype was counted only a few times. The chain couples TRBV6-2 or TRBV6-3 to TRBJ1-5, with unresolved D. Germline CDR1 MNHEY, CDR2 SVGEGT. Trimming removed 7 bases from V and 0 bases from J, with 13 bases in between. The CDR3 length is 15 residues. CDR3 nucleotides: TGTGCCAGCACCACAACGGGGTATAGCAATCAGCCCCAGCATTTT. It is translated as CASTTTGYSNQPQHF.